What follows describes a single TCR beta chain. Its target is unknown. The data were obtained in a study of T-cell reconstitution after alpha-beta-depleted transplantation in children. Study-level points and caveats: Hyperexpanded clones declined; after one year, newly produced T cells mostly supplied diversity.

Construction of the TCRbeta library involved unique molecular identifiers. TCRdb reprocessed the PCR reads with MiXCR, giving one entry per CDR3 protein. Seen here are about 470,000 distinct CDR3 sequences, 43% observed once, and the top ten hold under 30%. The CDR3 spans 14 residues. Germline loops: CDR1 LGHDT, CDR2 YNNKEL (reference sequence). The ends lost 3 bases at V and 4 bases at J; junction bases unmatched: 4. The V gene is TRBV3-1, the J gene TRBJ1-1, with TRBD1 matching over 8 bases. This specimen was PBMCs, taken before TCRalphabeta/CD19-depleted stem cell transplant. The receptor's source is a girl aged 2-10 years with aplastic anemia, due to receive a stem cell transplant. The CDR3 DNA is TGTGCCAGCAGCCATATCACAGGGGGCACTGAAGCTTTCTTT. Protein product: CASSHITGGTEAFF.